The 7 T cell receptor beta chains below come from one sample, sequenced in a study of blood T cell repertoires in COVID-19. The protocol was immunoSEQ multiplex PCR, while the TCRdb copy is restricted to in-frame clones and leaves out a portion. This sample has about 210,000 clones, with approximately 83% found just once. The specimen sequenced was PBMCs or T cells enriched from blood (not recorded which). The receptors derive from a woman aged 40 to 49 with acute COVID-19.

This clone turned up a few times. The chain is built from TRBV3-1 (or the pseudogene TRBV3-2) and TRBJ1-3; no clear D gene. This CDR3 has 13 residues. Trimming stripped 1 base from V and 2 bases from J, with 3 bases between. The germline gives CDR1 LGHDT, CDR2 YNNKEL (reference sequence). The CDR3 region has the DNA TGTGCCAGCAGCCAAGTTACTGGAAACACCATATATTTT. Its translation: CASSQVTGNTIYF.

This sequence joins TRBV28 and TRBJ1-2; unclear D gene. The CDR3 loop spans 11 amino acids. Germline V lookup: CDR1 MDHEN, CDR2 SYDVKM. Deletions cut 8 bases from V and 8 bases from J, with 12 bases between. CDR3 protein: CASLKTSGYTF. The DNA of the CDR3 is TGTGCCAGCCTTAAGACTTCGGGCTACACCTTC.

The CDR3 DNA reads as TGCGCCAGCAGCTCGGGGACAGGGGCCGTCAACGAGCAGTACTTC. Protein: CASSSGTGAVNEQYF. The chain combines TRBV5-1 with TRBJ2-7, with 10 bases matching TRBD1. V shed 3 bases, J shed 5 bases, and the junction held 8 bases outside the gene matches. The CDR3 totals 15 residues. Germline CDR1 and CDR2: SGHRS and YFSETQ.

The gene calls are TRBV3-1 (or the pseudogene TRBV3-2) and TRBJ2-4, with D perhaps matching TRBD2 (5 bases). Germline V gene lookup returns CDR1 LGHDT and CDR2 YNNKEL (reference sequence). The CDR3 loop spans 16 amino acids. The V and J ends lost 2 bases and 0 bases respectively, with 11 bases between them. The CDR3 bases are TGTGCCAGCAGCCAATCAATGAGGGCAGCCAAAAACATTCAGTACTTC. It codes for CASSQSMRAAKNIQYF.

The rearrangement links TRBV12-3 or TRBV12-4 to TRBJ1-5; D is uncertain. CDR3 length: 13 amino acids. V gave up 5 bases and J gave up 3 bases, with 8 bases separating them. The CDR3 sequence is CASSLGLNQPQHF. For the CDR3, the DNA is TGTGCCAGCAGTCTCGGTCTCAATCAGCCCCAGCATTTT.

This chain connects TRBV7-9 to TRBJ1-1; D is uncertain. The germline CDR1 and CDR2 sequences are SEHNR and FQNEAQ (reference sequence). The CDR3 is made up of 15 amino acids. Trimming stripped 7 bases from V and 0 bases from J, with 15 bases between. CDR3 residues: CASTLSGSLNTEAFF. In nucleotides, the CDR3 is TGTGCCAGCACCCTAAGCGGCTCCCTGAACACTGAAGCTTTCTTT.

This chain uses TRBV19 with TRBJ1-2; D remains unclear. The CDR3 consists of 12 residues. Trimming pared 1 base from V and 6 bases from J, leaving 6 bases between. The germline V gene encodes CDR1 LNHDA and CDR2 SQIVND (reference sequence). As DNA, the CDR3 is TGTGCCAGTAGTATAGGTGCAGATGGCTACACCTTC. It encodes CASSIGADGYTF.